This T cell receptor beta chain was sequenced for a study of blood T cells in healthy people across ages. This CDR3 comprises 11 residues. CDR1 ENHRY and CDR2 SYGVKD come from the germline V gene. V lost 7 bases and J 1 base, leaving 4 bases between the germline ends. The authors ran a second PCR of roughly 7 to 11 cycles using a sample-barcoded 5' primer and a J-beta primer mix. In TCRdb, the 5' RACE reads were re-called with MiXCR into one record per CDR3 protein. Here the sample spans some 730,000 distinct CDR3 sequences, about 20% being singletons. V and J are TRBV10-3 and TRBJ1-1; D not resolved. This sequence originates from a man aged 70 or older in good health. Sequencing was carried out using blood. The CDR3 bases are TGTGCCATCAAAGGGAACACTGAAGCTTTCTTT. Translation gives CAIKGNTEAFF.